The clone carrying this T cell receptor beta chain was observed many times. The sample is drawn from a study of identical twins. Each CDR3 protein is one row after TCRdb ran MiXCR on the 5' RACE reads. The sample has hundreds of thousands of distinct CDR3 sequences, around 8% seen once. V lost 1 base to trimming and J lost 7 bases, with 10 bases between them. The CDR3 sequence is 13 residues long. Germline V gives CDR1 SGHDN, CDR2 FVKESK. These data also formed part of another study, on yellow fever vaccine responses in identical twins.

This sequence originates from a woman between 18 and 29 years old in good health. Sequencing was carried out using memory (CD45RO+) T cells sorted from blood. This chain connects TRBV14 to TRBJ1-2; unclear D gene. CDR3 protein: CASSQVESGGYTF. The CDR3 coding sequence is TGTGCCAGCAGCCAAGTAGAATCTGGTGGCTACACCTTC.